The source of this TCR beta chain is a study of graft-versus-host responses after intestinal transplantation. About the study: Recipients were all induced with anti-thymocyte globulin, then given tacrolimus and steroids for roughly 3 years. Findings of the study overall: GvH clones turned up in recipient marrow; some had shown up first in ileum or blood.

In regard to this clone: Its specificity is not known.

TCRdb's copy holds only in-frame clones and misses some; the assay was immunoSEQ multiplex PCR. Of about 85,000 clones listed, 80% to 85% were seen once; the top ten hold 0.65% to 0.95%. There are 16 residues in the CDR3. J lost 8 bases, V lost 4 bases, and 7 bases had no gene match. Germline CDR1 SGHVS, CDR2 FQNEAQ. Sample: unstimulated CD4+ T cells sorted from spleen or lymph node cells, taken before intestinal transplant. The V call is TRBV7-8, the J call TRBJ2-2; 13 bases align to TRBD2. The sequence was obtained from a human donor who received an intestinal transplant. The CDR3 region is CASSSGLAGAAGELFF. The CDR3 nucleotides read TGTGCCAGCAGCTCCGGACTAGCGGGGGCCGCTGGGGAGCTGTTTTTT.